This T cell receptor (beta chain) appears in the sequencing data of a study of control samples from healthy donors and cancer patients. TCRdb's table, derived via immunoSEQ multiplex PCR, lists solely in-frame clones and lacks some. The sample lists under 65,000 clones; around 93% were seen once. CDR1 SGHVS and CDR2 FQNEAQ come from the germline V gene. V gave up 5 bases and J gave up 0 bases; unmatched junction bases: 12. The CDR3 runs to 17 residues. The chain employs TRBV7-8 and TRBJ2-7, with TRBD2 matching over 8 bases. Sample: PBMCs. This TCR derives from a man younger than 40 with colorectal cancer. The chain's CDR3 is CASSLHLQAGDSYEQYF. The CDR3 DNA follows: TGTGCCAGCAGCCTACATTTACAAGCGGGGGACTCCTACGAGCAGTACTTC.